Following are 2 T cell receptor beta chains from one sample sequenced in a study of lymphopenia after photon versus proton radiotherapy. The table came from immunoSEQ multiplex PCR; TCRdb's copy has only in-frame clones and leaves some out. The sample yields under 15,000 clones, approximately 88% seen once. Sequencing used peripheral blood, obtained from a patient treated with proton-based radiotherapy. The receptors come from a man aged 55-75 years with pancreatic cancer.

The rearrangement joins TRBV6-1 to TRBJ2-6, with 10 nucleotides matching TRBD1. J was trimmed by 0 bases and V by 2 bases; bases with no gene match: 10. CDR3 length equals 20 residues. The V gene's germline CDR1 is MNHNS and CDR2 SASEGT. The DNA of the CDR3 is TGTGCCAGCAGTGAAAGTTTTACGGGACAGGGGTACTCTGGGGCCAACGTCCTGACTTTC. This codes for CASSESFTGQGYSGANVLTF.

The V gene is TRBV2, the J gene TRBJ1-1; D ambiguous. CDR3 size: 13 residues. Germline CDR1 is SNHLY and CDR2 is FYNNEI. This CDR3 is CASRTFLNTEAFF. CDR3 sequence (DNA): TGTGCTAGCCGGACCTTTTTGAACACTGAAGCTTTCTTT.